This TCR beta chain was profiled in a study of CD8+CD57+ T cells in acquired aplastic anemia. Before being chosen for sequencing, patients had shown CD8+CD57+ cell expansion by flow cytometry. The study profiled TCR beta VDJ and CDR3 using genomic DNA as template. TCRdb processed the reads anew with MiXCR; each CDR3 protein has one entry. The table records roughly 160,000 distinct CDR3 sequences, around half of them present only once. Study results and limitations: Patients and controls shared under 30 CD8+ CDR3 sequences, highly expressed in patients.

As to this clonotype: The antigen remains undetermined.

Deletions cut 5 bases from V and 0 bases from J, with 10 bases between. This CDR3 is 14 amino acids long. In germline, CDR1 is SGHVS, CDR2 FQNEAQ. The clonotype comes from a human donor with aplastic anemia. The sequenced sample consisted of sorted CD4+, CD8+, or CD8+CD57+ T cells (not recorded which) from PBMCs. The rearrangement uses TRBV7-8 and TRBJ2-5; perhaps TRBD2 as D (6 bases). CDR3 amino acids: CASSTRDYQETQYF. Here the CDR3 DNA reads TGTGCCAGCAGCACCCGGGACTACCAAGAGACCCAGTACTTC.